This is a list of T cell receptor beta chains from one sample in a study of identical twins. MiXCR, run by TCRdb on the 5' RACE reads, gives a single entry per CDR3 protein. The sample includes around 470,000 distinct CDR3 sequences, about 14% of them seen just once. These data were also filed under a second study, of yellow fever vaccine responses in identical twins.

The sample comprised CD4+ T cells sorted from blood. The receptors originated from a young woman in good health. Each CDR3 is given with its conserved first and last residue. Fields, in order: V gene, clone size, J gene, D gene, CDR3 protein, CDR3 DNA. The D gene is left open where the match is weak. Clone size appears in some rows only: once, few, many, or a class for an expanded clone.

V: TRBV20-1; size: few; J: TRBJ2-1; D: TRBD1; CDR3: CSAGPTGSSQFF; DNA: TGCAGTGCTGGGCCGACAGGGTCTTCGCAGTTCTTC
V: TRBV29-1; size: .; J: TRBJ2-5; D: .; CDR3: CSVELDQYF; DNA: TGCAGCGTTGAACTGGACCAGTACTTC
V: TRBV5-4; size: .; J: TRBJ2-2; D: .; CDR3: CASSLAARPPGAGELFF; DNA: TGTGCCAGCAGCTTGGCCGCTAGGCCTCCGGGGGCCGGGGAGCTGTTTTTT
V: TRBV12-5; size: .; J: TRBJ2-1; D: .; CDR3: CASGLDSGYNEQFF; DNA: TGTGCTAGTGGTTTGGATTCCGGGTACAATGAGCAGTTCTTC
V: TRBV11-1; size: .; J: TRBJ2-1; D: .; CDR3: CASSLARLRERVSYNEQFF; DNA: TGTGCCAGCAGCTTAGCGCGCCTACGCGAAAGGGTCTCCTACAATGAGCAGTTCTTC
V: TRBV7-3; size: few; J: TRBJ2-1; D: .; CDR3: CASSLGRASYNEQFF; DNA: TGTGCCAGCAGCTTGGGCCGGGCCTCCTACAATGAGCAGTTCTTC
V: TRBV6-5; size: many; J: TRBJ2-5; D: .; CDR3: CASSYGIQETQYF; DNA: TGTGCCAGCAGTTACGGGATCCAAGAGACCCAGTACTTC
V: TRBV7-2; size: few; J: TRBJ2-1; D: .; CDR3: CASSLARSLELYNEQFF; DNA: TGTGCCAGCAGCTTAGCTCGGAGCCTTGAGCTGTACAATGAGCAGTTCTTC
V: TRBV10-1; size: few; J: TRBJ1-1; D: .; CDR3: CASSKDMNTEAFF; DNA: TGCGCCAGCAGTAAGGACATGAACACTGAAGCTTTCTTT
V: TRBV20-1; size: few; J: TRBJ2-4; D: TRBD2; CDR3: CSAPKGGTLAKNIQYF; DNA: TGCAGTGCTCCGAAGGGAGGGACCTTAGCCAAAAACATTCAGTACTTC
V: TRBV5-1; size: few; J: TRBJ2-3; D: .; CDR3: CASSLDLSAGTDTQYF; DNA: TGCGCCAGCAGCTTGGACTTATCCGCAGGCACAGATACGCAGTATTTT
V: TRBV9; size: .; J: TRBJ1-1; D: .; CDR3: CASSSGENTEAFF; DNA: TGTGCCAGCAGCTCGGGAGAGAACACTGAAGCTTTCTTT
V: TRBV4-3; size: .; J: TRBJ2-3; D: TRBD2; CDR3: CASSQVITSGQGDTQYF; DNA: TGCGCCAGCAGCCAAGTTATAACTAGCGGTCAGGGAGATACGCAGTATTTT
V: TRBV9; size: .; J: TRBJ2-2; D: TRBD1; CDR3: CASSETGTATGELFF; DNA: TGTGCCAGCAGCGAAACCGGGACAGCCACCGGGGAGCTGTTTTTT
V: TRBV6-2/TRBV6-3; size: .; J: TRBJ1-1; D: .; CDR3: CASSWTDMNTEAFF; DNA: TGTGCCAGCAGTTGGACAGACATGAACACTGAAGCTTTCTTT
V: TRBV6-2/TRBV6-3; size: few; J: TRBJ2-7; D: TRBD2; CDR3: CASRPMGLAGVNEQYF; DNA: TGTGCCAGCAGACCGATGGGACTAGCGGGAGTCAACGAGCAGTACTTC
V: TRBV4-3; size: many; J: TRBJ2-2; D: .; CDR3: CASSQDGTGELFF; DNA: TGCGCCAGCAGCCAAGATGGAACCGGGGAGCTGTTTTTT
V: TRBV27; size: .; J: TRBJ2-7; D: .; CDR3: CASKSSLGEQYF; DNA: TGTGCCAGCAAATCTTCCCTAGGGGAGCAGTACTTC
V: TRBV7-9; size: many; J: TRBJ2-5; D: .; CDR3: CASTLGGEGETQYF; DNA: TGTGCCAGCACCCTAGGGGGGGAAGGAGAGACCCAGTACTTC
V: TRBV2; size: .; J: TRBJ2-5; D: .; CDR3: CASSEATGRETQYF; DNA: TGTGCCAGCAGTGAAGCGACAGGGAGGGAGACCCAGTACTTC
V: TRBV2; size: many; J: TRBJ1-2; D: .; CDR3: CASRFYGDYGYTF; DNA: TGTGCCAGCAGATTTTATGGAGACTATGGCTACACCTTC
V: TRBV24-1; size: .; J: TRBJ2-1; D: TRBD1; CDR3: CATRDDRGNEQFF; DNA: TGTGCCACCAGGGACGACAGGGGCAATGAGCAGTTCTTC
V: TRBV29-1; size: .; J: TRBJ2-7; D: .; CDR3: CSVEKGEQYF; DNA: TGCAGCGTGGAAAAGGGAGAGCAGTACTTC
V: TRBV29-1; size: few; J: TRBJ2-5; D: .; CDR3: CSVEDSLQETQYF; DNA: TGCAGCGTTGAGGACAGCCTACAAGAGACCCAGTACTTC
V: TRBV5-1; size: few; J: TRBJ2-1; D: .; CDR3: CASSSSWGSDFSYNEQFF; DNA: TGCGCCAGCAGCTCGTCGTGGGGGTCGGATTTCTCCTACAATGAGCAGTTCTTC
V: TRBV10-3; size: few; J: TRBJ1-1; D: TRBD1; CDR3: CAISRDRANTEAFF; DNA: TGTGCCATCAGCCGGGACAGAGCAAACACTGAAGCTTTCTTT
V: TRBV20-1; size: few; J: TRBJ2-3; D: TRBD2; CDR3: CSAPSGSTDTQYF; DNA: TGCAGTGCTCCTAGCGGGAGCACAGATACGCAGTATTTT
V: TRBV3-1; size: few; J: TRBJ2-3; D: .; CDR3: CASSQDPGGDTQYF; DNA: TGTGCCAGCAGCCAAGATCCAGGAGGAGATACGCAGTATTTT
V: TRBV11-2; size: .; J: TRBJ2-7; D: TRBD2; CDR3: CASSPLWTSGSSYEQYF; DNA: TGTGCCAGCAGCCCTCTCTGGACTAGCGGGAGCTCCTACGAGCAGTACTTC
V: TRBV6-1; size: .; J: TRBJ2-2; D: .; CDR3: CASSPPVTGELFF; DNA: TGTGCCAGCAGTCCCCCAGTTACCGGGGAGCTGTTTTTT
V: TRBV6-1; size: few; J: TRBJ2-7; D: TRBD2; CDR3: CASRDGGTYEQYF; DNA: TGTGCCAGCAGGGACGGGGGGACCTACGAGCAGTACTTC
V: TRBV11-2; size: many; J: TRBJ2-3; D: .; CDR3: CASSAVGGTDTQYF; DNA: TGTGCCAGCAGCGCCGTGGGGGGTACAGATACGCAGTATTTT
V: TRBV10-3; size: many; J: TRBJ2-7; D: .; CDR3: CAISDRLSSYEQYF; DNA: TGTGCCATCAGTGATCGGTTAAGCTCCTACGAGCAGTACTTC
V: TRBV24-1; size: .; J: TRBJ1-1; D: .; CDR3: CATSSRGVDTEAFF; DNA: TGTGCCACCAGCAGTCGGGGGGTAGACACTGAAGCTTTCTTT
V: TRBV7-9; size: few; J: TRBJ2-7; D: .; CDR3: CASSLAGAEKQYF; DNA: TGTGCCAGCAGCTTAGCTGGGGCGGAAAAGCAGTACTTC
V: TRBV7-2; size: few; J: TRBJ1-5; D: .; CDR3: CASSGTNREPQHF; DNA: TGTGCCAGCAGCGGTACAAACAGGGAGCCCCAGCATTTT
V: TRBV29-1; size: many; J: TRBJ2-7; D: .; CDR3: CSVGTAYEQYF; DNA: TGCAGCGTTGGAACAGCCTACGAGCAGTACTTC
V: TRBV19; size: few; J: TRBJ2-1; D: .; CDR3: CASSKQGNTYNEQFF; DNA: TGTGCCAGTAGCAAACAGGGAAATACCTACAATGAGCAGTTCTTC
V: TRBV10-1; size: .; J: TRBJ2-1; D: TRBD2; CDR3: CASSGTSGGPYNEQFF; DNA: TGCGCCAGCAGTGGGACTAGCGGGGGCCCCTACAATGAGCAGTTCTTC
V: TRBV12-3/TRBV12-4; size: .; J: TRBJ2-3; D: TRBD2; CDR3: CASSFSAGGAPTDTQYF; DNA: TGTGCCAGCAGTTTTTCCGCCGGGGGGGCCCCGACAGATACGCAGTATTTT
V: TRBV3-1; size: .; J: TRBJ2-6; D: .; CDR3: CASSRDAGANVLTF; DNA: TGTGCCAGCAGCCGTGACGCTGGGGCCAACGTCCTGACTTTC
V: TRBV27; size: .; J: TRBJ2-7; D: .; CDR3: CASTPSGRSEQYF; DNA: TGTGCCAGCACCCCGAGTGGCAGGTCCGAGCAGTACTTC
V: TRBV6-2/TRBV6-3; size: .; J: TRBJ2-7; D: .; CDR3: CASLADVSYEQYF; DNA: TGTGCCAGCCTGGCGGACGTCTCCTACGAGCAGTACTTC
V: TRBV5-1; size: many; J: TRBJ2-3; D: .; CDR3: CASSLGPSSPVTDTQYF; DNA: TGCGCCAGCAGCTTGGGACCTTCTAGTCCGGTGACAGATACGCAGTATTTT
V: TRBV7-2; size: .; J: TRBJ2-1; D: .; CDR3: CASSSQGWGLNEQFF; DNA: TGTGCCAGCAGTTCTCAGGGGTGGGGGCTTAATGAGCAGTTCTTC
V: TRBV20-1; size: .; J: TRBJ2-3; D: TRBD2; CDR3: CSARARGGDLGTDTQYF; DNA: TGCAGTGCTAGGGCTCGCGGGGGGGACTTGGGCACAGATACGCAGTATTTT
V: TRBV4-1; size: few; J: TRBJ2-4; D: TRBD1; CDR3: CASSQGYRDRKNIQYF; DNA: TGCGCCAGCAGCCAAGGATACCGGGACAGAAAAAACATTCAGTACTTC
V: TRBV14; size: .; J: TRBJ2-3; D: .; CDR3: CASTGGGAGDTQYF; DNA: TGTGCCAGCACCGGAGGGGGGGCCGGAGATACGCAGTATTTT
V: TRBV29-1; size: .; J: TRBJ1-1; D: TRBD1; CDR3: CSGRPTGGNTEAFF; DNA: TGCAGCGGTAGACCGACAGGGGGTAACACTGAAGCTTTCTTT
V: TRBV12-3/TRBV12-4; size: few; J: TRBJ2-7; D: TRBD2; CDR3: CASSSSSGGAYEQYF; DNA: TGTGCCAGCAGTTCGTCTAGCGGGGGGGCCTACGAGCAGTACTTC
V: TRBV2; size: .; J: TRBJ1-4; D: .; CDR3: CASNNRGLGEKLFF; DNA: TGTGCCAGCAACAATAGAGGGCTGGGTGAAAAACTGTTTTTT
V: TRBV3-1; size: .; J: TRBJ2-5; D: TRBD1; CDR3: CASSQDRVKTQYF; DNA: TGTGCCAGCAGTCAAGACAGGGTAAAGACCCAGTACTTC
V: TRBV20-1; size: many; J: TRBJ1-3; D: .; CDR3: CSASSPGNTIYF; DNA: TGCAGTGCTAGTTCCCCGGGAAACACCATATATTTT
V: TRBV20-1; size: .; J: TRBJ2-7; D: TRBD1; CDR3: CSATPGRQGRGEQYF; DNA: TGCAGTGCTACACCGGGGAGACAGGGTAGAGGCGAGCAGTACTTC
V: TRBV7-2; size: few; J: TRBJ2-5; D: .; CDR3: CASSSRFTGKETQYF; DNA: TGTGCCAGCAGCTCCCGTTTTACAGGGAAAGAGACCCAGTACTTC